The T cell receptor (beta chain) under discussion was sequenced for a study of neoadjuvant nivolumab and ipilimumab in lung cancer. General study results and limits: TCR clonality did not significantly correlate with pathologic tumor regression. TCR richness and clonality were higher in tumors than adjacent uninvolved lung. Only two of four nivolumab-treated tumors gained richness and clonality by surgery. Blood richness before therapy tracked richness in tumors resected after neoadjuvant therapy.

Germline V lookup: CDR1 SGHRS, CDR2 YFSETQ. The CDR3 runs to 14 residues. J was trimmed by 8 bases and V by 4 bases; bases with no gene match: 11. Generated by immunoSEQ multiplex PCR, the TCRdb table keeps only in-frame clones and is missing some. Here the sample spans a few thousand clones, 88% being singletons. As for this clone: The antigen remains unidentified.

The chain is built from TRBV5-1 and TRBJ1-2; TRBD1 aligns across 7 bases. Sequences were derived from tumor tissue, sampled after neoadjuvant nivolumab, alone or with ipilimumab, at or shortly before surgery. The clonotype comes from an adult with non-small cell lung cancer. This CDR3 is CASSQTGTAQGYTF. CDR3 nucleotides: TGCGCCAGCAGCCAGACAGGGACGGCGCAAGGCTACACCTTC.